Listed below are T cell receptor beta chains from one sample, sequenced in a study of CD8 T cells in ankylosing spondylitis. TCRdb used MiXCR to reprocess the 5' RACE reads, holding one entry per CDR3 protein. This table has more than 150,000 distinct CDR3 sequences, roughly 18% appearing once. Sequenced sample: blood, either unsorted or a sorted T cell fraction (not recorded which). All receptors come from a male donor aged 10 to 30 with ankylosing spondylitis or in good health (not recorded which). Both conserved end residues are trimmed from each CDR3. The D gene is left open where the match is weak. Only part of the rows carry a size: once, few, many, or a class if the clone is expanded.

abundance,j_gene,v_gene,d_gene,CDR3aa
many,TRBJ2-3,TRBV20-1,TRBD2,SALAGHSDTQY
many,TRBJ2-1,TRBV6-2/TRBV6-3,TRBD2,ASRLAGNNEQF
-,TRBJ2-1,TRBV18,TRBD2,ASSPGLAGGINEQF
many,TRBJ2-3,TRBV9,TRBD2,ASSVASGRADTQY
many,TRBJ2-1,TRBV7-2,-,ASSLAGGTEQF
many,TRBJ2-1,TRBV11-3,TRBD2,ASSFQRGYNEQF
many,TRBJ2-7,TRBV4-2,TRBD2,ASSLLRTSAYEQY
-,TRBJ1-1,TRBV6-2/TRBV6-3,-,ASVGRFSTEAF
many,TRBJ2-3,TRBV9,TRBD1,ASSVRGLTDTQY
many,TRBJ2-7,TRBV3-1,-,ASSQLTGPYEQY
many,TRBJ2-7,TRBV7-9,TRBD1,ASSVSGNQGAGYEQY
many,TRBJ2-5,TRBV15,-,ATSRGGGGQETQY
many,TRBJ1-2,TRBV5-1,-,ASSLATGRPIGYT
-,TRBJ2-1,TRBV25-1,-,ASSEFHNEQF
many,TRBJ2-7,TRBV28,-,ASSLRDTRGEQY
many,TRBJ2-7,TRBV6-6,-,ASSYLRKAAHEQY
many,TRBJ1-2,TRBV20-1,-,SAINGEYYGYT
many,TRBJ2-5,TRBV11-3,-,ASSFPFFRQETQY
-,TRBJ2-1,TRBV14,TRBD2,ASSQVAGRSSYNEQF
-,TRBJ2-7,TRBV29-1,-,SVVPGISSYEQY
many,TRBJ2-5,TRBV27,TRBD1,ASSLSTGWQETQY
many,TRBJ2-1,TRBV7-9,-,ASSRDTHNEQF
many,TRBJ2-1,TRBV14,-,ASSQVLVLEVEQF
once,TRBJ1-1,TRBV10-3,-,AISEPGLREAF
many,TRBJ2-1,TRBV12-3/TRBV12-4,TRBD2,ASTSGSYNEQF
many,TRBJ2-5,TRBV29-1,-,SVQVSAETQY
many,TRBJ2-2,TRBV7-8,TRBD2,ASSPTSGSANTGELF
-,TRBJ2-1,TRBV7-2,-,ASSLVFGSGEGQF
many,TRBJ2-1,TRBV24-1,TRBD1,ATSDGTGPGPYNEQF
few,TRBJ1-5,TRBV4-3,-,ASSQDRFSNQPQH